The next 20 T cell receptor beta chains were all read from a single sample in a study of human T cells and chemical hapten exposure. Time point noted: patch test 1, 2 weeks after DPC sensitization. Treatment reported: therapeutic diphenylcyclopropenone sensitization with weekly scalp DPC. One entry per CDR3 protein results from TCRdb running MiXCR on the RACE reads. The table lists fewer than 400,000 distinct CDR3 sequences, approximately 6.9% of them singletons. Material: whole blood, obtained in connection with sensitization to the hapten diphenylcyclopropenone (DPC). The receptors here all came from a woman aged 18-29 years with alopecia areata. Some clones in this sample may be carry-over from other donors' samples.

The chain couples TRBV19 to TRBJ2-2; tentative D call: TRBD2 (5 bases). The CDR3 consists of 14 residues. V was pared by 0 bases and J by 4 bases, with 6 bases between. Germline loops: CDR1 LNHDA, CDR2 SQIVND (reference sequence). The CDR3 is CASSIDSGTGELFF. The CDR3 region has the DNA TGTGCCAGTAGTATAGACAGCGGCACCGGGGAGCTGTTTTTT.

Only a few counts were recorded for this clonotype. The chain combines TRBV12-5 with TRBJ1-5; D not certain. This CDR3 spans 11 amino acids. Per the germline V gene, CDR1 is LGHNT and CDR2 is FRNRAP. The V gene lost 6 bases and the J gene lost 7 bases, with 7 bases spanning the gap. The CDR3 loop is CASGHGQPQHF. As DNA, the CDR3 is TGTGCTAGTGGCCACGGACAGCCCCAGCATTTT.

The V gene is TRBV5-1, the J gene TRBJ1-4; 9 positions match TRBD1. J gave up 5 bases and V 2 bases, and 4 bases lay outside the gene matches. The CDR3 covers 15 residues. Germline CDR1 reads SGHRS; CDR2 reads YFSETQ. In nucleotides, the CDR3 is TGCGCCAGCAGCTTCCTGGGACAGGGAAATGAAAAACTGTTTTTT. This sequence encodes CASSFLGQGNEKLFF.

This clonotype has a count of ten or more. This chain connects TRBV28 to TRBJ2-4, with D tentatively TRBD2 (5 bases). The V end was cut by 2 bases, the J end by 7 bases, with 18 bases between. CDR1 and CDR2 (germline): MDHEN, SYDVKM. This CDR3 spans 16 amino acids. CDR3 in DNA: TGTGCCAGCAGTTTAGTATTGGGAGCCAGGTTTAACATTCAGTACTTC. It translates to CASSLVLGARFNIQYF.

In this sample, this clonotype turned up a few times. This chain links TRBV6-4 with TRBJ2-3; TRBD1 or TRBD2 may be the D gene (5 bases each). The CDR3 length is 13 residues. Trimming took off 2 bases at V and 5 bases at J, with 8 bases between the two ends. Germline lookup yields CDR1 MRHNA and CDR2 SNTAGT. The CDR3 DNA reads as TGTGCCAGCAGTGACGGGGGTGGAGATACGCAGTATTTT. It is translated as CASSDGGGDTQYF.

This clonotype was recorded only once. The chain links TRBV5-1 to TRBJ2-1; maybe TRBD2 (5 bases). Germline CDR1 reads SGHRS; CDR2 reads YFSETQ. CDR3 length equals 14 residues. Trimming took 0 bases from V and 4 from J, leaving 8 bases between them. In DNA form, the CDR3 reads TGCGCCAGCAGCTTGGGGGAGCGGTACAATGAGCAGTTCTTC. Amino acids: CASSLGERYNEQFF.

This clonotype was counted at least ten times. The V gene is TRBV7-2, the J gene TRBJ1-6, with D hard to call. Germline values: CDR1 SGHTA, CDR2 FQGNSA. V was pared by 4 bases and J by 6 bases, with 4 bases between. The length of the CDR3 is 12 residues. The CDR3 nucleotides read TGTGCCAGCAGCTCAAGTAATTCACCCCTCCACTTT. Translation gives CASSSSNSPLHF.

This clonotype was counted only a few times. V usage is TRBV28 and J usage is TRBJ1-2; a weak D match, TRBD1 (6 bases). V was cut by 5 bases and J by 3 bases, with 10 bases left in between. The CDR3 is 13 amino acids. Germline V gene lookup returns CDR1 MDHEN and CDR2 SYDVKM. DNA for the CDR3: TGTGCCAGCAGTATGGGACAAGACTATGGCTACACCTTC. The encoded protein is CASSMGQDYGYTF.

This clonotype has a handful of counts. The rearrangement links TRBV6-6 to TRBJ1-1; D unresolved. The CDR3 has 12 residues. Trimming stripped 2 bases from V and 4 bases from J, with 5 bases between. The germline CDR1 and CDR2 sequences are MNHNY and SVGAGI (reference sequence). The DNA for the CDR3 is TGTGCCAGCAGTTACGGGTTCACTGAAGCTTTCTTT. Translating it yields CASSYGFTEAFF.

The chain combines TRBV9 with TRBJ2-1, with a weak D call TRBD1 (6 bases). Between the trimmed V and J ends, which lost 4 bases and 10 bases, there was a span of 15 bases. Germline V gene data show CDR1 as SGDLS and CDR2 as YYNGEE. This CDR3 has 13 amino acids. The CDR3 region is CASSLRVQGEQFF. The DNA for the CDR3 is TGTGCCAGCAGCCTCAGGGTTCAGGGGGAGCAGTTCTTC.

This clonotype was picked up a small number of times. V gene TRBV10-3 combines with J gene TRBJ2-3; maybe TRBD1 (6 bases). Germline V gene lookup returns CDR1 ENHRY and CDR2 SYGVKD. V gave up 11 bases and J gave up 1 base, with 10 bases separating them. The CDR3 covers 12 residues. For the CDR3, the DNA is TGTGCCGCAGGGGTAGGCACAGATACGCAGTATTTT. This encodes CAAGVGTDTQYF.

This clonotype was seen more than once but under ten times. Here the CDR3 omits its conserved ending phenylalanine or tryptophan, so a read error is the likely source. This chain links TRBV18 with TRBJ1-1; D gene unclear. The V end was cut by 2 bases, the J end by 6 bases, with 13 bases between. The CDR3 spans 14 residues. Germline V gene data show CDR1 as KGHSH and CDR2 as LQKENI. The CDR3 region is CASSPGETGAEAFC. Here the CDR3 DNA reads TGTGCCAGCTCACCAGGGGAAACGGGCGCTGAAGCTTTCTGT.

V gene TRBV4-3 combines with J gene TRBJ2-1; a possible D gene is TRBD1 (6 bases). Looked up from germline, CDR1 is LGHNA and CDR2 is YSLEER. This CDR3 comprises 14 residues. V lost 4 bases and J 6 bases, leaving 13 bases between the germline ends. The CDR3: CASSPAKGGNEQFF. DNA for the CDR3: TGCGCCAGCAGCCCAGCCAAAGGGGGCAATGAGCAGTTCTTC.

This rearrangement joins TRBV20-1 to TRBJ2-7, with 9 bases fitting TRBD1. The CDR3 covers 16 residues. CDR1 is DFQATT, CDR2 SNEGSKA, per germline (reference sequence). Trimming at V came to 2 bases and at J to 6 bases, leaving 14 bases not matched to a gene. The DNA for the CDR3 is TGCAGTGCTAGATTGCTGGCCGGGACAGGGCGAGGCGAGCAGTACTTC. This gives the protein CSARLLAGTGRGEQYF.

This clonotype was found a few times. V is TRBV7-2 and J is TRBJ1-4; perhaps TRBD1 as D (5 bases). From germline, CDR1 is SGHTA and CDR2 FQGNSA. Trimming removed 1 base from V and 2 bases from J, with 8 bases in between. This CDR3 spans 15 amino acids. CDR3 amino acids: CASSLVGTTNEKLFF. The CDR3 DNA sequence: TGTGCCAGCAGCTTAGTGGGGACGACTAATGAAAAACTGTTTTTT.

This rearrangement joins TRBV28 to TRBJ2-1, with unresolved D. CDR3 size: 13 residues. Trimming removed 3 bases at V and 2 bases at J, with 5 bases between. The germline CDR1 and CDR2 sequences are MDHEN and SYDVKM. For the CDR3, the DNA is TGTGCCAGCAGTTTCGCCGCCTACAATGAGCAGTTCTTC. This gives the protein CASSFAAYNEQFF.

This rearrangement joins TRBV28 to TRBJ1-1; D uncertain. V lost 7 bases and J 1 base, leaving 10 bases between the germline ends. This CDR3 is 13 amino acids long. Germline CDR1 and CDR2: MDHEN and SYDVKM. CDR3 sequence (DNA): TGTGCCAGCACCCCCCGTGGGAACACTGAAGCTTTCTTT. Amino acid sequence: CASTPRGNTEAFF.

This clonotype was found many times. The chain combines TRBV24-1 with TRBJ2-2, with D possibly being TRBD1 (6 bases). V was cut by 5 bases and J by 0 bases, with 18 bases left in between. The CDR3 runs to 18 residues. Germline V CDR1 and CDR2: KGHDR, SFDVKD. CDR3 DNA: TGTGCCACCAGTGGCCCGGGACACAAGTTCGCGAACACCGGGGAGCTGTTTTTT. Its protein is CATSGPGHKFANTGELFF.

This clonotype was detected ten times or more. CDR3 coding DNA: TGTGCCAGCAGGCAAGCGGGGGGGCCCAAGACCCAGTACTTC. Translating it yields CASRQAGGPKTQYF. This chain joins TRBV12-3 or TRBV12-4 and TRBJ2-5; 10 positions match TRBD2. This CDR3 is built from 14 residues. The ends lost 6 bases at V and 6 bases at J; junction bases unmatched: 7.

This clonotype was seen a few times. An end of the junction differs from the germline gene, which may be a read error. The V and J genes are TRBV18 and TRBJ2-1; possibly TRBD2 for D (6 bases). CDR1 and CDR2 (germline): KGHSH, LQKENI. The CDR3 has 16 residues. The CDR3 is CANSPREAGTYSEQFF. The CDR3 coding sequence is TGTGCCAACTCACCAAGGGAAGCGGGTACCTACAGTGAGCAGTTCTTC. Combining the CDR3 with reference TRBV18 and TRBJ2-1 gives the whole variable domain NAGVMQNPRHLVRRRGQEARLRCSPMKGHSHVYWYRQLPEEGLKFMVYLQKENIIDESGMPKERFSAEFPKEGPSILRIQQVVRGDSAAYFCANSPREAGTYSEQFFGPGTRLTVL.